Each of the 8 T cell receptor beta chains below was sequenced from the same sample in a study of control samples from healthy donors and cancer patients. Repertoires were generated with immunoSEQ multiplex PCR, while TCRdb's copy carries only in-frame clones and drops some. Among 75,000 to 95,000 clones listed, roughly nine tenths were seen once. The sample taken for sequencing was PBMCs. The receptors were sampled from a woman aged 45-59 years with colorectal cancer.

The CDR3 sequence: CASSINEGSNQPQHF. Here the CDR3 DNA reads TGTGCCAGTAGTATTAACGAGGGGAGCAATCAGCCCCAGCATTTT. V usage is TRBV19 and J usage is TRBJ1-5, with a possible D match to TRBD1 (5 bases). CDR1 and CDR2 (germline): LNHDA, SQIVND (reference sequence). V was cut by 3 bases and J by 1 base, with 10 bases left in between. CDR3 size: 15 residues.

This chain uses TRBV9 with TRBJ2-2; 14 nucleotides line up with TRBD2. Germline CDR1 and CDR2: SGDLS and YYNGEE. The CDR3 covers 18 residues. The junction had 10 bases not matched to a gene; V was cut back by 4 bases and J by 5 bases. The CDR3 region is CASSLLGGLAGGTGELFF. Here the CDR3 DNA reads TGTGCCAGCAGCCTCCTCGGAGGACTAGCGGGGGGAACCGGGGAGCTGTTTTTT.

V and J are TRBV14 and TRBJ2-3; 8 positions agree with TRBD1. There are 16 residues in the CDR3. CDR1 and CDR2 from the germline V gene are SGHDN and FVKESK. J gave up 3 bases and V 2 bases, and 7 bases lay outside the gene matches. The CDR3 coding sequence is TGTGCCAGCAGCCAACCTCGAAGGACAGGGACAGATACGCAGTATTTT. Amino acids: CASSQPRRTGTDTQYF.

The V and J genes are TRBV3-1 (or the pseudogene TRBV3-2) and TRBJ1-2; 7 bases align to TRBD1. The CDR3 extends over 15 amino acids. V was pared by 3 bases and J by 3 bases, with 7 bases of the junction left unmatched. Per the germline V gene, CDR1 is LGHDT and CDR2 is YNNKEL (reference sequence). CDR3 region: CASSHSGQGDYGYTF. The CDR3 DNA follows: TGTGCCAGCAGCCACTCGGGGCAGGGGGACTATGGCTACACCTTC.

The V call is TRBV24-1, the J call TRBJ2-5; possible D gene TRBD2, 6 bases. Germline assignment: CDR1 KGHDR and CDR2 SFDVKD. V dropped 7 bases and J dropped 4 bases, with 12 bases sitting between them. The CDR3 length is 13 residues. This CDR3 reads CATSGGEGETQYF. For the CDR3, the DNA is TGTGCCACCAGCGGGGGTGAAGGAGAGACCCAGTACTTC.

As DNA, the CDR3 is TGTGCCAGCAGTTCGCGGACAGGGGGCAGGGGCTACACCTTC. This codes for CASSSRTGGRGYTF. The V call is TRBV6-2 or TRBV6-3, the J call TRBJ1-2, with 11 bases matching TRBD1. CDR1 and CDR2 from the germline V gene are MNHEY and SVGEGT. J was trimmed by 8 bases and V by 4 bases; bases with no gene match: 6. The CDR3 consists of 14 residues.

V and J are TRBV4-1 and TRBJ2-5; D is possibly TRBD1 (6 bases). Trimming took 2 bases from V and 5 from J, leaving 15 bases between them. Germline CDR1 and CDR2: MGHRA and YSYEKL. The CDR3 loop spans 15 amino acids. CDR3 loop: CASSQPQGTRETQYF. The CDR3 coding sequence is TGCGCCAGCAGCCAACCCCAAGGGACACGGGAGACCCAGTACTTC.

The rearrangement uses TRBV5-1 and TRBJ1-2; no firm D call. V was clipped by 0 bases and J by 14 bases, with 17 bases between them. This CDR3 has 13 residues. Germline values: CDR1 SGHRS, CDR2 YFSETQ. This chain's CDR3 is CASSLDLKHWITF. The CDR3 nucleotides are TGCGCCAGCAGCTTGGACCTGAAACACTGGATAACCTTC.